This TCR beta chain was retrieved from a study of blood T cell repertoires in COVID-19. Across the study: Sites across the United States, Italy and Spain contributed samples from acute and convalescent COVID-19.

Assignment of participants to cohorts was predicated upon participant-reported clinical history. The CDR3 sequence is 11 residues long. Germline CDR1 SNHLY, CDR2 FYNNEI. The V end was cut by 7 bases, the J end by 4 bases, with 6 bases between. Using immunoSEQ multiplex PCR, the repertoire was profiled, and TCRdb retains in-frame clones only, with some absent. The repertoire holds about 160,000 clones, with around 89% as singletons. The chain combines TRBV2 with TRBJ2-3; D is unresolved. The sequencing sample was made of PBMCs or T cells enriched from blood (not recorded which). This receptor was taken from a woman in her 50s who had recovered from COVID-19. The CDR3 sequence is CASNLADTQYF. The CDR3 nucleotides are TGTGCCAGCAACCTAGCAGATACGCAGTATTTT.